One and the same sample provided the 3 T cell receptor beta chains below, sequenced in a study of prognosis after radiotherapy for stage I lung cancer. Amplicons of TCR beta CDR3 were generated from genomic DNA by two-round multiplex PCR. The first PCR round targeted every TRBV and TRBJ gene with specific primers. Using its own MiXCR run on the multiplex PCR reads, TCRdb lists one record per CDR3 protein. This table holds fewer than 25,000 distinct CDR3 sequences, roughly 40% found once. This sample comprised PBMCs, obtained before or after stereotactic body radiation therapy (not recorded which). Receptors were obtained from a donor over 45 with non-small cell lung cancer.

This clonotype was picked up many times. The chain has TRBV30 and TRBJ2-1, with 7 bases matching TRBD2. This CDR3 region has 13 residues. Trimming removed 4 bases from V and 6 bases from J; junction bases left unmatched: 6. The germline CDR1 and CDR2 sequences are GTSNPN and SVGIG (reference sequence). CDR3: CAWTTGGRNEQFF. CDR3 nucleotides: TGTGCCTGGACCACGGGAGGTCGCAATGAGCAGTTCTTC.

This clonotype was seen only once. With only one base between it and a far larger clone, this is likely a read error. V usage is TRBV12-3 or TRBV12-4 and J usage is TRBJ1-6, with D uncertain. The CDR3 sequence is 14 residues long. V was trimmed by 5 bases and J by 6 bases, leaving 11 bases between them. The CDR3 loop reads CASSVMAVNSPLHF. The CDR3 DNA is TGTGCCAGCAGTGTTATGGCGGTTAATTCACCCCTCCACTTT.

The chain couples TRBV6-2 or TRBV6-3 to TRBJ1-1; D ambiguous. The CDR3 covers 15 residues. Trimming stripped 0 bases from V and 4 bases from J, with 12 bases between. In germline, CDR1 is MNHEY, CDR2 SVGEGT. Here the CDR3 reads CASSYSGWDGTEAFF. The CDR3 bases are TGTGCCAGCAGTTACTCTGGATGGGATGGCACTGAAGCTTTCTTT.